This T cell receptor (beta chain) was sequenced during a study of blood T cell repertoires in COVID-19. About the research overall: Researchers got acute and convalescent COVID-19 samples from the United States, Italy and Spain. Sources were T cells, B-cell-depleted T cells, or PBMCs; the material itself was cDNA or gDNA.

CDR1 is SGHRS and CDR2 is YFSETQ in the germline V gene. Trimming cost V 5 bases and J 4 bases; bases outside gene matches: 8. CDR3 size: 15 residues. Original handling: Reference gene primer amplification yielded estimated nucleated cell counts. Sequencing used immunoSEQ multiplex PCR; TCRdb keeps in-frame clones, though not all of them. For V, J and clone size, that table is used; D and trimming come from the DNA. The table lists some 140,000 clones, approximately 90% of them singletons. The clonotype comes from a man between 45 and 60 years old with active or convalescent COVID-19. The rearrangement uses TRBV5-1 and TRBJ2-5, with 10 bases fitting TRBD1. What was sequenced was peripheral blood. DNA for the CDR3: TGCGCCAGCAGGGACCGGGACAGGGGTGGAGAGACCCAGTACTTC. Translation gives CASRDRDRGGETQYF.